This T cell receptor (beta chain) was obtained from a study of OX40 agonist ivuxolimab in advanced cancers. The CDR3 has 16 amino acids. Per germline, CDR1 SGHDN and CDR2 FVKESK. V was trimmed by 2 bases and J by 0 bases, leaving 10 bases between them. Clones were read by immunoSEQ multiplex PCR, and TCRdb kept only the in-frame ones, dropping some. The sample carries over 65,000 clones, around 92% recorded once. Sequencing used CD4+ or CD8+ T cells sorted from blood, obtained in a trial of the OX40 agonist ivuxolimab. V is TRBV14 and J is TRBJ1-4; D unclear. The clonotype was recovered from an adult with an advanced solid tumor such as melanoma, head and neck, liver or kidney cancer. The CDR3 region is CASSQLPLATNEKLFF. DNA for the CDR3: TGTGCCAGCAGCCAACTCCCTTTGGCAACTAATGAAAAACTGTTTTTT.